This T cell receptor beta chain was recorded in a study of T cells in women clearing cervical HPV infection. Study at large: Cases: HPV16-related CIN3 or worse on histology, a couple of invasive cancers.

Trimming at V came to 0 bases and at J to 4 bases, leaving 1 base not matched to a gene. Germline V gene lookup returns CDR1 SGDLS and CDR2 YYNGEE. The length of the CDR3 is 13 residues. The repertoire was sequenced with immunoSEQ multiplex PCR; TCRdb's copy has only in-frame clones and lacks some. Its clone listing holds about 14,000 clones. This clone is classed as medium-sized by frequency. Antigen specificity is unknown. The read falls 3 residues short of the CDR3 end, and the missing part is taken from the germline J gene. Study results and caveats: Unknown T-cell numbers per sample may underlie the richness differences. Combining TCR richness with V gene abundances gave about 0.87 AUC. Timing of associations relative to infection is unclear; T-cell subsets were not isolated.

Sequencing was performed on blood buffy coat. The V gene is TRBV9, the J gene TRBJ2-7, with 7 bases aligning to TRBD1. The clonotype comes from a woman aged 18-69 years with a cervical HPV16 infection that either progressed to CIN3+ or cleared (not recorded which). The CDR3 spells CASSVDRGYEQYF. Partial CDR3 DNA: TGTGCCAGCAGCGTAGACAGGGGATACGAG.